This TCR beta chain originates from a study of CD8 T cells in ankylosing spondylitis. This clonotype was found many times. What it recognizes is unknown. TCRdb independently ran MiXCR on the 5' RACE reads; one entry per CDR3 protein. This table holds about 240,000 distinct CDR3 sequences, about 9.1% found once. This CDR3 comprises 14 residues. Germline values: CDR1 SGHTA, CDR2 FQGNSA. V gave up 6 bases and J gave up 0 bases, with 9 bases separating them. Notes on the study in general: The authors found the disease-linked clones to be CD8+ and relatively rare in peripheral blood. Earlier literature documents some of the motif variants in reactive arthritis synovial fluid and blood.

This TCR derives from a male donor with ankylosing spondylitis or in good health (not recorded which). The V and J genes are TRBV7-2 and TRBJ1-3; D may be TRBD1 (6 bases). The sequenced material came from blood, either unsorted or a sorted T cell fraction (not recorded which). The CDR3 sequence is CASSQGSSGNTIYF. The DNA for the CDR3 is TGTGCCAGCAGTCAGGGGAGCTCTGGAAACACCATATATTTT. Together with reference TRBV7-2 and TRBJ1-3, the CDR3 gives the full variable domain: GAGVSQSPSNKVTEKGKDVELRCDPISGHTALYWYRQSLGQGLEFLIYFQGNSAPDKSGLPSDRFSAERTGGSVSTLTIQRTQQEDSAVYLCASSQGSSGNTIYFGEGSWLTVV.